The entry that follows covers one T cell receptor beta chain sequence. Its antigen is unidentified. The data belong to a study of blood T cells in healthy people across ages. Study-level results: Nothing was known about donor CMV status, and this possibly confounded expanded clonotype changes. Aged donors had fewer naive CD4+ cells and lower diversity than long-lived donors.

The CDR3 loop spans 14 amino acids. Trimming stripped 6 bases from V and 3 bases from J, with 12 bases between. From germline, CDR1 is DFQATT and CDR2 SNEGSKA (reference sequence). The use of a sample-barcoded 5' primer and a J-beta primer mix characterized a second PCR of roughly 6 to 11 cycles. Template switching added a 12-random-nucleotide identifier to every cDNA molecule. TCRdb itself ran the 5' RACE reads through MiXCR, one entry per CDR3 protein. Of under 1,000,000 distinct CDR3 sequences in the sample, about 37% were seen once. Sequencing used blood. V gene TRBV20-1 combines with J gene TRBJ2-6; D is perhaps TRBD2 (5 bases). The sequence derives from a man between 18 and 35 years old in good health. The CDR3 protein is CSAVSGSGANVLTF. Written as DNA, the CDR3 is TGCAGTGCCGTGTCGGGAAGTGGGGCCAACGTCCTGACTTTC.